This T cell receptor (beta chain) was obtained from a study of cytomegalovirus exposure and HLA in healthy donors. 13 Jbeta primers and 60 Vbeta primers were used for the PCR. Sequencing used immunoSEQ multiplex PCR; TCRdb keeps in-frame clones, though not all of them. Seen here are 150,000 to 200,000 clones, approximately 86% observed once, and the top ten hold approximately 2%. The receptor was derived from a woman aged 18-29 years in good health and CMV-seronegative. Sequencing was done on a sample of PBMCs.

The CDR3 nucleotides are TGTGCCAGCAGTGAACTAGCGGGGCGCACAGATACGCAGTATTTT. As protein: CASSELAGRTDTQYF. The V and J genes are TRBV6-4 and TRBJ2-3, with 10 bases that match TRBD2. CDR1 is MRHNA and CDR2 is SNTAGT in the germline V gene. V shed 3 bases, J shed 1 base, and the junction held 1 base outside the gene matches. The CDR3 runs 15 residues.